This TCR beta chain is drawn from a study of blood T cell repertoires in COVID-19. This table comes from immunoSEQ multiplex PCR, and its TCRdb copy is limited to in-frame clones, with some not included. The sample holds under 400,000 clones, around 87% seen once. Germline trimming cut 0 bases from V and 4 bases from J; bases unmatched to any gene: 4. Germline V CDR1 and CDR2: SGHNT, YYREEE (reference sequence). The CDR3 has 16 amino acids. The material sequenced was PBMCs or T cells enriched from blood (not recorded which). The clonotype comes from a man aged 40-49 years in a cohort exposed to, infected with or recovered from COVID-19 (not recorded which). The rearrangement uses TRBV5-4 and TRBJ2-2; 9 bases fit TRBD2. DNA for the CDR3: TGTGCCAGCAGCTTGGTAGCGGGAGCGGGCACCGGGGAGCTGTTTTTT. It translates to CASSLVAGAGTGELFF.